This T cell receptor beta chain was identified during a study of blood T cell repertoires in COVID-19. Study-level background: Donors in the United States, Italy and Spain gave samples during acute or convalescent COVID-19. T cells, B-cell-depleted T cells, or PBMCs supplied cDNA or gDNA.

The authors' processing: Amplification of reference gene primers provided the estimated nucleated cell counts. Sequencing used immunoSEQ multiplex PCR; TCRdb keeps in-frame clones, though not all of them. V and J calls plus clone size are reproduced from that table; the DNA served to infer D and trimming. The sample has under 200,000 clones, 70% to 90% seen once; the top ten hold 0.99%. The source material was peripheral blood. This clonotype originated in a man aged 18 to 29 with acute or convalescent COVID-19.

CDR3 nucleotide sequence: TGTGCCTGGAGCAGTCCCCGGGACAGCCAAGAGACCCAGTACTTC. Protein product: CAWSSPRDSQETQYF. The rearrangement links TRBV30 to TRBJ2-5; 7 positions agree with TRBD1. Germline V CDR1 and CDR2: GTSNPN, SVGIG (reference sequence). This CDR3 comprises 15 residues. With V trimmed by 3 bases and J by 1 base, 8 bases remained unmatched.